The present T cell receptor beta chain was sequenced within a study of cytomegalovirus exposure and HLA in healthy donors. This clone has only one observation. Sequenced by immunoSEQ multiplex PCR; TCRdb stores in-frame clones only, minus some. The table has roughly 43,000 clones, 90% to 95% seen once; the top ten hold over 5%. The sample comprised PBMCs. The sequence was obtained from a man between 18 and 35 years old in good health and CMV-seronegative.

The CDR3: CASSLDGGANYGYTF. CDR3 in DNA: TGTGCCAGCAGCTTGGATGGGGGGGCTAACTATGGCTACACCTTC. The chain recombines TRBV5-4 with TRBJ1-2; maybe TRBD1 (5 bases). Deletions cut 0 bases from V and 0 bases from J, with 9 bases between. Germline values: CDR1 SGHNT, CDR2 YYREEE (reference sequence). This CDR3 region has 15 residues.